This TCR beta chain was documented in a study of T cell clonality in common variable immunodeficiency. Regarding the study as a whole: Reportedly, TCR beta sequences from common variable immunodeficiency showed fewer deletions and N-nucleotide insertions.

Germline CDR1 SGHAT, CDR2 FQNNGV. V shed 3 bases and J shed 1 base, with 11 bases lying between them. The CDR3 is 15 amino acids. TCRdb's table, derived via immunoSEQ multiplex PCR, lists solely in-frame clones and lacks some. The sample has around 20,000 clones, none seen only once; the top ten hold 2% to 2.5%. This clone was recorded at least ten times. Its antigen is undetermined. The sequenced fragment ends 3 residues before the CDR3 boundary, so the rest is inferred from the germline J gene. The sequencing input was peripheral blood mononuclear cells. The rearrangement links TRBV11-2 to TRBJ2-3; weak D call: TRBD1 (6 bases). The TCR was taken from a human donor with common variable immunodeficiency. The CDR3 spells CASSFTRQGTDTQYF. The CDR3 bases that were read are TGTGCCAGCAGCTTTACGCGACAGGGCACAGATACG.